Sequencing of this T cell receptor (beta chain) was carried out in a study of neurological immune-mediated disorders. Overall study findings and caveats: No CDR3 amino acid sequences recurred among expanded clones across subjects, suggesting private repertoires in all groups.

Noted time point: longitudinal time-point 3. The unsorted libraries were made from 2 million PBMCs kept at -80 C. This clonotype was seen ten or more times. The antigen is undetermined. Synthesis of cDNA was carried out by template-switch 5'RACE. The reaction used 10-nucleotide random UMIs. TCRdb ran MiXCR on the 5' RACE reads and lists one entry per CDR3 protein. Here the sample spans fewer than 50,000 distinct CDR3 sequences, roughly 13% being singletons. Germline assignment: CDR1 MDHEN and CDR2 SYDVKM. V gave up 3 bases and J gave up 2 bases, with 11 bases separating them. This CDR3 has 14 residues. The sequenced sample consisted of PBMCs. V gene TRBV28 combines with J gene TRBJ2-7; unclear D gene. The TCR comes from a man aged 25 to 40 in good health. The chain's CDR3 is CASSFPPAPYEQYF. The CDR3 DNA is TGTGCCAGCAGTTTTCCTCCAGCGCCCTACGAGCAGTACTTC.